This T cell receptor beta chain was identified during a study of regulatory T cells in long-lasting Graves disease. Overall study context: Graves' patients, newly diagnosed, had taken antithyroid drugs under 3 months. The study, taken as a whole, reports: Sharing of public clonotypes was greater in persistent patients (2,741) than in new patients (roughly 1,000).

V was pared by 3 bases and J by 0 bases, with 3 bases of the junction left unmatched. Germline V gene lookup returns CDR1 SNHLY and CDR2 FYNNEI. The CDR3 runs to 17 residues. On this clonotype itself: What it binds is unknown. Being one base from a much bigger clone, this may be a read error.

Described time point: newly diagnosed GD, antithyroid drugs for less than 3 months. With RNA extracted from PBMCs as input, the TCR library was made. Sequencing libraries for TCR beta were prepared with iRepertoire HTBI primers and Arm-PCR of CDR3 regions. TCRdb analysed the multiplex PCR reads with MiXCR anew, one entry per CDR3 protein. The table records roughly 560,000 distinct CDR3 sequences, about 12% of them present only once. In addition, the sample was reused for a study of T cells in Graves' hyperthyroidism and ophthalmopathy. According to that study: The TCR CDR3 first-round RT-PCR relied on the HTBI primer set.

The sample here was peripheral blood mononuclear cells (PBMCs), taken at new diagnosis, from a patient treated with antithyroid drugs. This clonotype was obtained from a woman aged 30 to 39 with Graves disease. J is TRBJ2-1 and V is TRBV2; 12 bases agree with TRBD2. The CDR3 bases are TGTGCCAGCAGTGAGTCGACTAGCGGGAGCTCCTACAATGAGCAGTTCTTC. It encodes CASSESTSGSSYNEQFF.